Each of the 6 T cell receptor beta chains below was sequenced from the same sample in a study of shared clonotypes between healthy human individuals (dated by TCRdb to about 2020). Receptor libraries were prepared by the immunoSEQ multiplex PCR assay. The table comes from immuneACCESS by way of TCRdb, which keeps in-frame sequences with V and J called. Part of the clones is missing from these tables; in studies checked, under half for an unresolved V gene and the rest for unknown reasons. Here the sample has about 700,000 clones; 74% occur a single time. The ten largest clones represent 1.7% of the sample. Sequenced material: memory CD4+ T cells sorted from blood. The cell subset or site tag for this specimen amounts to: CD45RA-negative fraction. These receptors were taken from a woman under 40 in good health.

This chain joins TRBV2 and TRBJ2-1; no clear D. The CDR3 is made up of 12 amino acids. Trimming removed 9 bases at V and 9 bases at J, with 15 bases between. CDR1 is SNHLY and CDR2 is FYNNEI in the germline V gene. The CDR3 here is CASKQEEVEQFF. The CDR3 DNA is TGTGCCAGTAAACAAGAAGAGGTTGAGCAGTTCTTC. The whole variable domain, filled in from reference TRBV2 and TRBJ2-1, reads EPEVTQTPSHQVTQMGQEVILRCVPISNHLYFYWYRQILGQKVEFLVSFYNNEISEKSEIFDDQFSVERPDGSNFTLKIRSTKLEDSAMYFCASKQEEVEQFFGPGTRLTVL.

This clone was counted between two and nine times. The chain employs TRBV5-5 and TRBJ1-2; D is unclear. Germline V gives CDR1 SGHKS, CDR2 YYEKEE (reference sequence). The CDR3 has 14 residues. V was cut by 0 bases and J by 4 bases, with 10 bases left in between. CDR3 coding DNA: TGTGCCAGCAGCTTGGCGGAGGGCCCCTATGGCTACACCTTC. Its protein is CASSLAEGPYGYTF.

This sequence joins TRBV28 and TRBJ1-1; TRBD1 is a possible D gene (6 bases). V was cut by 7 bases and J by 3 bases, with 30 bases left in between. The CDR3 totals 19 residues. Germline V gives CDR1 MDHEN, CDR2 SYDVKM. CDR3 residues: CASISPTGGGPFADTEAFF. DNA for the CDR3: TGTGCCAGCATCTCACCTACTGGGGGGGGCCCATTTGCGGACACTGAAGCTTTCTTT.

The rearrangement uses TRBV27 and TRBJ1-1; 7 bases are shared with TRBD1. CDR1 is MNHEY, CDR2 SMNVEV, per germline (reference sequence). The CDR3 loop spans 14 amino acids. V shed 5 bases, J shed 7 bases, and the junction held 10 bases outside the gene matches. CDR3 DNA: TGTGCCAGCAGTAGCCGGCGGACAGGCGTTGAAGCTTTCTTT. Its protein product is CASSSRRTGVEAFF.

The CDR3 bases are TGCGCCAGCAGCTTGGGGACTACACTCACAGATACGCAGTATTTT. Its protein is CASSLGTTLTDTQYF. The chain combines TRBV5-1 with TRBJ2-3, with D possibly matching TRBD2 (6 bases). CDR3 length: 15 amino acids. Germline-derived CDR1 and CDR2 are SGHRS and YFSETQ. The ends were cut back, 0 bases at V and 2 bases at J, with 10 bases in the middle. The whole variable domain, filled in from reference TRBV5-1 and TRBJ2-3, reads KAGVTQTPRYLIKTRGQQVTLSCSPISGHRSVSWYQQTPGQGLQFLFEYFSETQRNKGNFPGRFSGRQFSNSRSEMNVSTLELGDSALYLCASSLGTTLTDTQYFGPGTRLTVL.

The genes are TRBV10-1 and TRBJ2-2, with D tentatively TRBD2 (5 bases). Per germline, CDR1 WNHNN and CDR2 SYGVQD (reference sequence). The CDR3 covers 13 residues. Trimming took 0 bases from V and 8 from J, leaving 7 bases between them. CDR3 amino acids: CASSESLAGELFF. DNA for the CDR3: TGCGCCAGCAGTGAGTCGTTAGCGGGGGAGCTGTTTTTT.